Presented here are 20 T cell receptor beta chains from one specimen sequenced in a study of identical twins. TCRdb reprocessed the 5' RACE reads via MiXCR and lists one record per CDR3 protein. The sample has some 660,000 distinct CDR3 sequences; less than 10% are singletons. The same data also contributed to another study, on yellow fever vaccine responses in identical twins.

Sequenced material: PBMCs. Receptor source: a woman under 30 in good health.

This clonotype came up a few times. The V call is TRBV4-3, the J call TRBJ2-7; 9 nucleotides agree with TRBD1. Germline CDR1 is LGHNA and CDR2 is YSLEER. This CDR3 is built from 17 residues. V gave up 0 bases and J gave up 5 bases; unmatched junction bases: 11. Here the CDR3 reads CASSQDPPTGGPHEQYF. CDR3 nucleotides: TGCGCCAGCAGCCAAGATCCCCCCACAGGGGGCCCACACGAGCAGTACTTC.

This clonotype was observed many times. The rearrangement links TRBV29-1 to TRBJ2-7, with 12 bases aligning to TRBD2. The CDR3 loop spans 17 amino acids. Trimming at V came to 4 bases and at J to 0 bases, leaving 10 bases not matched to a gene. CDR1 is SQVTM and CDR2 is ANQGSEA in the germline V gene. CDR3 residues: CSVVGEWTSGVSYEQYF. CDR3 DNA sequence: TGCAGCGTTGTAGGCGAGTGGACTAGCGGGGTCTCCTACGAGCAGTACTTC.

The V gene is TRBV21-1, the J gene TRBJ1-6. TRBV21-1 is reported as a pseudogene. CDR3 length: 16 amino acids. In nucleotides, the CDR3 is TGTGCCAGCAGCTTGGAGCGTGAGCTGAATAATTCACCTCTCCACTTT. Its translation is CASSLERELNNSPLHF.

The chain combines TRBV30 with TRBJ2-7, with TRBD1 identical over 8 bases. Germline V gene data show CDR1 as GTSNPN and CDR2 as SVGIG (reference sequence). The V and J ends lost 2 bases and 0 bases, in that order; junction bases with no gene match: 9. This CDR3 is 16 amino acids long. Written as DNA, the CDR3 is TGTGCCTGGAGTCTAGGACAGGGTTGGAGCTCCTACGAGCAGTACTTC. Amino acids: CAWSLGQGWSSYEQYF.

This clonotype occurred a few times. This chain connects TRBV19 to TRBJ2-1; 11 nucleotides align to TRBD1. Per germline, CDR1 LNHDA and CDR2 SQIVND (reference sequence). V lost 5 bases, J lost 3 bases, and 6 bases stayed unmatched. The CDR3 runs to 16 residues. The CDR3 is CASSDGQGAYYNEQFF. In DNA form, the CDR3 reads TGTGCCAGTAGTGACGGACAGGGGGCATACTACAATGAGCAGTTCTTC.

This clonotype has only a few counts. The J gene is TRBJ1-2, the V gene TRBV12-3 or TRBV12-4; 7 nucleotides match TRBD1. The trim removed 8 bases at V and 1 base at J, leaving 7 bases unmatched. The CDR3 totals 14 residues. The CDR3 is CASGSTGINYGYTF. CDR3 coding DNA: TGTGCCAGCGGCTCGACAGGGATTAACTATGGCTACACCTTC.

CDR3 nucleotide sequence: TGCAGTGCTAGAGATAAAGGGACAGGGACCTACGAGCAGTACTTC. This sequence encodes CSARDKGTGTYEQYF. The V call is TRBV20-1, the J call TRBJ2-7; 9 bases match TRBD1. The CDR3 runs to 15 residues. Germline V gene data show CDR1 as DFQATT and CDR2 as SNEGSKA (reference sequence). With 0 bases clipped from V and 2 bases from J, the junction kept 5 bases outside the gene matches.

The chain recombines TRBV12-3 or TRBV12-4 with TRBJ2-3; no reliable D call. V lost 5 bases and J 0 bases, leaving 6 bases between the germline ends. The CDR3 covers 13 residues. The DNA of the CDR3 is TGTGCCAGCAGTATGGCTAGCACAGATACGCAGTATTTT. Residues: CASSMASTDTQYF.

This clonotype occurred a few times. The rearrangement joins TRBV7-2 to TRBJ1-2, with 7 bases that match TRBD1. The CDR3 is 15 residues long. CDR1 SGHTA and CDR2 FQGNSA come from the germline V gene. V lost 3 bases to trimming and J lost 4 bases; unmatched junction nucleotides: 8. DNA of the CDR3: TGTGCCAGCAGCTTCCACCCCCGGGACAGCTATGGCTACACCTTC. Translation: CASSFHPRDSYGYTF. The full variable domain, rest sourced from reference TRBV7-2 and TRBJ1-2, is GAGVSQSPSNKVTEKGKDVELRCDPISGHTALYWYRQSLGQGLEFLIYFQGNSAPDKSGLPSDRFSAERTGGSVSTLTIQRTQQEDSAVYLCASSFHPRDSYGYTFGSGTRLTVV.

This clonotype occurred many times. This chain connects TRBV7-9 to TRBJ2-1; a possible D gene is TRBD2 (5 bases). CDR3 length: 16 residues. Germline V gene data show CDR1 as SEHNR and CDR2 as FQNEAQ (reference sequence). Trimming pared 0 bases from V and 8 bases from J, leaving 17 bases between. CDR3 nucleotide sequence: TGTGCCAGCAGCTTAGCTATCGGGAAGGGTTACGATGAGCAGTTCTTC. It encodes CASSLAIGKGYDEQFF.

This clonotype was observed a few times. The chain employs TRBV7-8 and TRBJ2-7, with 15 bases identical to TRBD2. CDR1 is SGHVS and CDR2 is FQNEAQ in the germline V gene. The CDR3 sequence is 14 residues long. V shed 5 bases, J shed 6 bases, and the junction held 2 bases outside the gene matches. CDR3 amino acids: CASSKGLAGGEQYF. The CDR3 DNA reads as TGTGCCAGCAGCAAGGGACTAGCGGGAGGCGAGCAGTACTTC.

This clonotype was recorded at least ten times. The chain has TRBV29-1 and TRBJ2-1; TRBD2 might be the D (6 bases). V gave up 7 bases and J gave up 0 bases, with 13 bases separating them. The germline CDR1 and CDR2 sequences are SQVTM and ANQGSEA. The CDR3 has 14 amino acids. CDR3 in amino acids: CSALWEDSYNEQFF. CDR3 bases: TGCAGCGCCTTATGGGAGGACTCCTACAATGAGCAGTTCTTC.

This clonotype showed up just a few times. The chain is built from TRBV25-1 and TRBJ2-7; no firm D call. From germline, CDR1 is MGHDK and CDR2 SYGVNS. V gave up 2 bases and J gave up 1 base, with 6 bases separating them. The CDR3 covers 13 residues. CDR3 sequence (DNA): TGTGCCAGCAGTGAAGACCCGTCCTACGAGCAGTACTTC. It codes for CASSEDPSYEQYF.

There are a few counts of this clonotype. The J gene is TRBJ2-7, the V gene TRBV5-1; D gene ambiguous. The germline CDR1 and CDR2 sequences are SGHRS and YFSETQ. V dropped 1 base and J dropped 6 bases, with 11 bases sitting between them. The CDR3 covers 13 residues. As DNA, the CDR3 is TGCGCCAGCAGCTTGACATTTGGTGGCGAGCAGTACTTC. Translation gives CASSLTFGGEQYF.

CDR3 DNA: TGTGCCACCAGCAGAGGCTCAGACACCGGGGAGCTGTTTTTT. Its translation is CATSRGSDTGELFF. The V call is TRBV15, the J call TRBJ2-2; unclear D gene. Per the germline V gene, CDR1 is LNHNV and CDR2 is YYDKDF (reference sequence). The CDR3 is made up of 14 amino acids. V lost 1 base, J lost 3 bases, and 6 bases lay in between.

The genes are TRBV25-1 and TRBJ2-2; no clear D gene. The V end was cut by 1 base, the J end by 4 bases, with 10 bases between. This CDR3 spans 15 amino acids. Germline CDR1 and CDR2: MGHDK and SYGVNS. The CDR3 protein is CASSESKGSTGELFF. The CDR3 DNA reads TGTGCCAGCAGTGAATCAAAGGGTTCCACCGGGGAGCTGTTTTTT.

The table lists this clonotype with a few counts. The chain links TRBV5-1 to TRBJ2-1; D is undetermined. CDR1 SGHRS and CDR2 YFSETQ come from the germline V gene. The V and J ends lost 5 bases and 4 bases respectively, with 10 bases between them. This CDR3 has 13 residues. The CDR3 DNA reads as TGCGCCAGCAGAGAGACGGGTTACAATGAGCAGTTCTTC. It is translated as CASRETGYNEQFF.

The genes are TRBV5-1 and TRBJ2-3, with 9 positions matching TRBD1. Trimming cost V 4 bases and J 5 bases; bases outside gene matches: 8. The germline gives CDR1 SGHRS, CDR2 YFSETQ. The CDR3 has 15 residues. CDR3 coding DNA: TGCGCCAGCAGCCTAGACGGGACAGGGATAGATACGCAGTATTTT. Translated: CASSLDGTGIDTQYF. Together with reference TRBV5-1 and TRBJ2-3, the CDR3 gives the full variable domain: KAGVTQTPRYLIKTRGQQVTLSCSPISGHRSVSWYQQTPGQGLQFLFEYFSETQRNKGNFPGRFSGRQFSNSRSEMNVSTLELGDSALYLCASSLDGTGIDTQYFGPGTRLTVL.

The CDR3 region is CASSYARGIRTDTQYF. CDR3 sequence (DNA): TGTGCCAGCAGTTACGCCCGGGGGATTAGGACAGATACGCAGTATTTT. This chain links TRBV6-2 or TRBV6-3 with TRBJ2-3, with D possibly matching TRBD2 (6 bases). V lost 2 bases, J lost 3 bases, and 15 bases lay in between. The length of the CDR3 is 16 residues. Germline values: CDR1 MNHEY, CDR2 SVGEGT.

This clonotype was observed a few times. The chain is built from TRBV5-1 and TRBJ2-3, with 9 bases aligning to TRBD2. V was clipped by 4 bases and J by 6 bases; unmatched bases: 12. This CDR3 has 16 residues. Germline CDR1 SGHRS, CDR2 YFSETQ. The CDR3 nucleotides read TGCGCCAGCAGCACGGGACTAGCTTCACAACGGGATACGCAGTATTTT. This codes for CASSTGLASQRDTQYF.